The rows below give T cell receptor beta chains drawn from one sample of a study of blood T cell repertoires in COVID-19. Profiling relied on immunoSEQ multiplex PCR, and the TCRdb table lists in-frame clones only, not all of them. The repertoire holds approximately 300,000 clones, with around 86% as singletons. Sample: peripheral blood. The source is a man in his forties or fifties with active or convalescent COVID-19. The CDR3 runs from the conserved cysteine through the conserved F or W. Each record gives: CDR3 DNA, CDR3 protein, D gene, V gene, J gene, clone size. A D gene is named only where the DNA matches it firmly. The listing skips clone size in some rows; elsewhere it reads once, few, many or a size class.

CDR3nt: TGTGCCAGCATCAGACAGGGGCACACTGAAGCTTTCTTT
CDR3aa: CASIRQGHTEAFF
d_gene: TRBD1
v_gene: TRBV6-5
j_gene: TRBJ1-1
abundance: .

CDR3nt: TGTGCCACCAGTGACCCCTCTGTTAGCGGGAGGGGAGCAGATACGCAGTATTTT
CDR3aa: CATSDPSVSGRGADTQYF
d_gene: TRBD2
v_gene: TRBV24-1
j_gene: TRBJ2-3
abundance: .

CDR3nt: TGTGCCAGCAGCTTGGGGACAGGGGGCCAGCCCCAGCATTTT
CDR3aa: CASSLGTGGQPQHF
d_gene: TRBD1
v_gene: TRBV5-8
j_gene: TRBJ1-5
abundance: .

CDR3nt: TGTGCCAGCTCACCAGGGACAGGAGCTAACTATGGCTACACCTTC
CDR3aa: CASSPGTGANYGYTF
d_gene: TRBD1
v_gene: TRBV18
j_gene: TRBJ1-2
abundance: .

CDR3nt: TGTGCCAGCAGTGAAAGTTACAGGGAATACTCACCCCTCCACTTT
CDR3aa: CASSESYREYSPLHF
d_gene: .
v_gene: TRBV2
j_gene: TRBJ1-6
abundance: .

CDR3nt: TGCAGCGTGGGGACAGCGTTTAATGAAAAACTGTTTTTT
CDR3aa: CSVGTAFNEKLFF
d_gene: TRBD1
v_gene: TRBV29-1
j_gene: TRBJ1-4
abundance: .

CDR3nt: TGCGCCAGCAGCTTGAAGGGGACTGACTATGGCTACACCTTC
CDR3aa: CASSLKGTDYGYTF
d_gene: .
v_gene: TRBV5-1
j_gene: TRBJ1-2
abundance: .

CDR3nt: TGTGCCAGCAGTGAACCTAGCGGGAGCTCCTACGAGCAGTACTTC
CDR3aa: CASSEPSGSSYEQYF
d_gene: TRBD2
v_gene: TRBV6-1
j_gene: TRBJ2-7
abundance: .

CDR3nt: TGTGCCAGTAGTACCGCAGGGATAGCTAATGAAAAACTGTTTTTT
CDR3aa: CASSTAGIANEKLFF
d_gene: .
v_gene: TRBV19
j_gene: TRBJ1-4
abundance: .

CDR3nt: TGCGCCAGCAGCCGTACGTCCGGACAGGTCACAGATACGCAGTATTTT
CDR3aa: CASSRTSGQVTDTQYF
d_gene: TRBD1
v_gene: TRBV5-1
j_gene: TRBJ2-3
abundance: once

CDR3nt: TGCGCCAGCAGCTTGGCAGGGGGAATAGCGGACAATGAGCAGTTCTTC
CDR3aa: CASSLAGGIADNEQFF
d_gene: .
v_gene: TRBV5-1
j_gene: TRBJ2-1
abundance: once

CDR3nt: TGTGCCAGCAGTTTACGGGGAGGGACAGGCTCACCCCTCCACTTT
CDR3aa: CASSLRGGTGSPLHF
d_gene: TRBD1
v_gene: TRBV27
j_gene: TRBJ1-6
abundance: .

CDR3nt: TGTGCCAGCAGCTTACCTACTAGCGGGGGACTATACAATGAGCAGTTCTTC
CDR3aa: CASSLPTSGGLYNEQFF
d_gene: TRBD2
v_gene: TRBV7-9
j_gene: TRBJ2-1
abundance: .

CDR3nt: TGTGCCAGCAGTGCCGTGCGGGGGAGCCAAGAGACCCAGTACTTC
CDR3aa: CASSAVRGSQETQYF
d_gene: TRBD2
v_gene: TRBV2
j_gene: TRBJ2-5
abundance: .

CDR3nt: TGTGCCAGCAGCTTCGACGGCCTCAGGGACTACGAGCAGTACTTC
CDR3aa: CASSFDGLRDYEQYF
d_gene: .
v_gene: TRBV5-4
j_gene: TRBJ2-7
abundance: .

CDR3nt: TGTGCCAGCAGTTATTCGGGACAGGGGGCTTCCTACGAGCAGTACTTC
CDR3aa: CASSYSGQGASYEQYF
d_gene: TRBD1
v_gene: TRBV6-6
j_gene: TRBJ2-7
abundance: .

CDR3nt: TGTGCCAGCAGTACCAGGGGCGAGAGCTCCTACAATGAGCAGTTCTTC
CDR3aa: CASSTRGESSYNEQFF
d_gene: .
v_gene: TRBV6-2/TRBV6-3
j_gene: TRBJ2-1
abundance: .

CDR3nt: TGTGCCAGCAGTTCGACCCCTTTAGGGAGGGAAGGCTACACCTTC
CDR3aa: CASSSTPLGREGYTF
d_gene: .
v_gene: TRBV27
j_gene: TRBJ1-2
abundance: .

CDR3nt: TGCGCCAGCAGCCAAGACAGGGACAGGGATTTAAATGGCTACACCTTC
CDR3aa: CASSQDRDRDLNGYTF
d_gene: TRBD1
v_gene: TRBV4-3
j_gene: TRBJ1-2
abundance: .

CDR3nt: TGTGCCAGCATTGTCAGGGGCCGGGAGACCCAGTACTTC
CDR3aa: CASIVRGRETQYF
d_gene: .
v_gene: TRBV6-5
j_gene: TRBJ2-5
abundance: .

CDR3nt: TGCGCCAGCAGCCAATTTACAGGTAGGAACACTGAAGCTTTCTTT
CDR3aa: CASSQFTGRNTEAFF
d_gene: .
v_gene: TRBV4-1
j_gene: TRBJ1-1
abundance: .

CDR3nt: TGTGCCAGCAGCCGTAACACTGAAGCTTTCTTT
CDR3aa: CASSRNTEAFF
d_gene: .
v_gene: TRBV7-9
j_gene: TRBJ1-1
abundance: .

CDR3nt: TGCGCCAGCAGGGACGGACAGAACACTGAAGCTTTCTTT
CDR3aa: CASRDGQNTEAFF
d_gene: .
v_gene: TRBV4-3
j_gene: TRBJ1-1
abundance: few

CDR3nt: TGTGCCAGCAGCCAAGTGCGGGGGTCCTACAATGAGCAGTTCTTC
CDR3aa: CASSQVRGSYNEQFF
d_gene: TRBD2
v_gene: TRBV3-1/TRBV3-2
j_gene: TRBJ2-1
abundance: .

CDR3nt: TGTGCCAGCAGTTTATCCCGCCCGGGACAGAACTCTGGAAACACCATATATTTT
CDR3aa: CASSLSRPGQNSGNTIYF
d_gene: TRBD1
v_gene: TRBV27
j_gene: TRBJ1-3
abundance: .

CDR3nt: TGTGCCAGCAGCTTAGGGGCCCCGGCTGGCTACACCTTC
CDR3aa: CASSLGAPAGYTF
d_gene: .
v_gene: TRBV7-9
j_gene: TRBJ1-2
abundance: .

CDR3nt: TGTGCCACCAGTGATTTGGACAGGGGGCGGGGGAATGAGCAGTTCTTC
CDR3aa: CATSDLDRGRGNEQFF
d_gene: TRBD1
v_gene: TRBV24-1
j_gene: TRBJ2-1
abundance: .

CDR3nt: TGTGCCAGCAGCTTGTATGACAGGGTGGAGGAGGGCTACACCTTC
CDR3aa: CASSLYDRVEEGYTF
d_gene: TRBD1
v_gene: TRBV5-5
j_gene: TRBJ1-2
abundance: .

CDR3nt: TGTGCCTGGAGTCAACAGGGGAGGGAGACCCAGTACTTC
CDR3aa: CAWSQQGRETQYF
d_gene: .
v_gene: TRBV30
j_gene: TRBJ2-5
abundance: .

CDR3nt: TGTGCCAGCAGCTTTTCTGGGCCTCCCCACACAGATACGCAGTATTTT
CDR3aa: CASSFSGPPHTDTQYF
d_gene: .
v_gene: TRBV11-3
j_gene: TRBJ2-3
abundance: .

CDR3nt: TGTGCCAGCAGCTTAGGGAGGCGTGGGGAAGCTGAAGCTTTCTTT
CDR3aa: CASSLGRRGEAEAFF
d_gene: .
v_gene: TRBV7-9
j_gene: TRBJ1-1
abundance: .

CDR3nt: TGCGCCAGCAGCCCCCAGCAGGGATACACTGAAGCTTTCTTT
CDR3aa: CASSPQQGYTEAFF
d_gene: .
v_gene: TRBV4-3
j_gene: TRBJ1-1
abundance: .

CDR3nt: TGCGCCAGCAGCCTTAACCCAGGTTATGGCTACACCTTC
CDR3aa: CASSLNPGYGYTF
d_gene: .
v_gene: TRBV5-1
j_gene: TRBJ1-2
abundance: .

CDR3nt: TGTGCCAGCAGTGTACTCCGGACAGCAACCTACGAGCAGTACTTC
CDR3aa: CASSVLRTATYEQYF
d_gene: .
v_gene: TRBV28
j_gene: TRBJ2-7
abundance: few

CDR3nt: TGTGCCAGCAGTGAAGAGGGACTTAATTACAATGAGCAGTTCTTC
CDR3aa: CASSEEGLNYNEQFF
d_gene: .
v_gene: TRBV2
j_gene: TRBJ2-1
abundance: .

CDR3nt: TGTGCCAGTAGTTCCTTCGGGTCTACCCCCGGGGTAGCCAAAAACATTCAGTACTTC
CDR3aa: CASSSFGSTPGVAKNIQYF
d_gene: .
v_gene: TRBV19
j_gene: TRBJ2-4
abundance: .

CDR3nt: TGCAGCGTCCAGGGGGAAGAAAGCACAGATACGCAGTATTTT
CDR3aa: CSVQGEESTDTQYF
d_gene: TRBD1
v_gene: TRBV29-1
j_gene: TRBJ2-3
abundance: .